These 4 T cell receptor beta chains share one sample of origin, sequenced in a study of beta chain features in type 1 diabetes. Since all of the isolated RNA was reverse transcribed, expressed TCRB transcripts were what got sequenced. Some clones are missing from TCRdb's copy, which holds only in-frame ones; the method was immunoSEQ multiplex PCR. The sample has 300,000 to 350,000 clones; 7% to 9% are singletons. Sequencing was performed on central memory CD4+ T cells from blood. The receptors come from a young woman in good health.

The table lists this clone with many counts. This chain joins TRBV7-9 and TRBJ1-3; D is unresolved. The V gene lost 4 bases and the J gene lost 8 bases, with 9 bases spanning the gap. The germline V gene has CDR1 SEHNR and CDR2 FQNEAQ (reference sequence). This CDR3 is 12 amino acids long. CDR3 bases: TGTGCCAGCAGCTCGGGCGGCGACACCATATATTTT. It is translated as CASSSGGDTIYF.

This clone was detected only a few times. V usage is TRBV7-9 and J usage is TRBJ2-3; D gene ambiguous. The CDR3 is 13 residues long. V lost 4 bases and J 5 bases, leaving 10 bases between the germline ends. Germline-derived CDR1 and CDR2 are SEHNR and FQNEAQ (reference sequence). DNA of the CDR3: TGTGCCAGCAGCTCGTGGGCGGTAGATACGCAGTATTTT. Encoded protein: CASSSWAVDTQYF.

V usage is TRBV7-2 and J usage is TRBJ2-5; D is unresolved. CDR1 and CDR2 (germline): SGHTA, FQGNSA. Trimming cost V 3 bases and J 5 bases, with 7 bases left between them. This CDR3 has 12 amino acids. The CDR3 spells CASSLLGETQYF. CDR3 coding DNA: TGTGCCAGCAGCTTGCTTGGGGAGACCCAGTACTTC.

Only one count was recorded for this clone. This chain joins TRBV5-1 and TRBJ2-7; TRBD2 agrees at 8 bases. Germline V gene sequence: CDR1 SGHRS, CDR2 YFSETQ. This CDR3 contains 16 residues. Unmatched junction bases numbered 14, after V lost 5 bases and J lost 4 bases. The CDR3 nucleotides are TGCGCCAGCAGACCGCTCGCGGGAGGACCTCCGTACGAGCAGTACTTC. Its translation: CASRPLAGGPPYEQYF.